The rows below give T cell receptor beta chains drawn from one sample of a study of cytomegalovirus exposure and HLA in healthy donors. The protocol was immunoSEQ multiplex PCR, while the TCRdb copy is restricted to in-frame clones and leaves out a portion. The repertoire consists of 100,000 to 150,000 clones, with 70% to 90% occurring once and the leading ten covering 20%. Sequencing was performed on PBMCs. The receptors here all came from a man in his late teens or twenties in good health and CMV-seropositive. CDR3s include the opening cysteine and the closing phenylalanine or tryptophan. A D gene is named only where the DNA matches it firmly. Size values are once, few and many counts, or a class for expanded clones, and some rows have none.

d_call	v_call	clone_size	j_call	cdr3_aa	cdr3_nt
-	TRBV19	-	TRBJ1-4	CASSIMGHATNEKLFF	TGTGCCAGTAGTATCATGGGGCATGCAACTAATGAAAAACTGTTTTTT
TRBD1	TRBV28	-	TRBJ2-5	CASSLTGGMETQYF	TGTGCCAGCAGTCTTACAGGGGGCATGGAGACCCAGTACTTC
-	TRBV28	-	TRBJ1-2	CASSRPFWEGNYGYTF	TGTGCCAGCAGTCGCCCCTTTTGGGAGGGTAACTATGGCTACACCTTC
TRBD1	TRBV30	-	TRBJ1-2	CAWRVQGNYGYTF	TGTGCCTGGAGGGTACAGGGGAACTATGGCTACACCTTC
-	TRBV18	-	TRBJ1-6	CASSPRDMSSYNSPLHF	TGTGCCAGCTCACCACGGGACATGAGCTCCTATAATTCACCCCTCCACTTT
-	TRBV2	once	TRBJ2-7	CASSRGHNYEQYF	TGTGCCAGCAGTAGGGGACACAACTACGAGCAGTACTTC
-	TRBV30	once	TRBJ1-1	CAWSLVHGGRGPEAFF	TGTGCCTGGAGTTTAGTTCACGGGGGTAGGGGTCCTGAAGCTTTCTTT
-	TRBV5-1	-	TRBJ1-2	CASRRDTVYGYTF	TGCGCCAGCAGGAGGGACACAGTATATGGCTACACCTTC
-	TRBV5-6	-	TRBJ1-6	CASSQDKSPLHF	TGTGCCAGCAGCCAGGACAAATCACCCCTCCACTTT
TRBD1	TRBV19	once	TRBJ1-2	CASSTLDRGNGYTF	TGTGCCAGTAGTACCCTGGACAGGGGGAATGGCTACACCTTC
-	TRBV6-5	many	TRBJ2-7	CASSFRPPPYEQYF	TGTGCCAGCAGTTTCAGGCCTCCTCCCTACGAGCAGTACTTC
-	TRBV18	-	TRBJ2-4	CASSLTGPKNIQYF	TGTGCCAGCTCGCTGACAGGTCCTAAAAACATTCAGTACTTC
TRBD1	TRBV5-1	-	TRBJ2-2	CASSLDTTGAGELFF	TGCGCCAGCAGCTTGGATACCACAGGGGCCGGGGAGCTGTTTTTT
TRBD1	TRBV6-5	-	TRBJ1-1	CASTPQGVRTEAFF	TGTGCCAGCACCCCCCAGGGGGTTCGCACTGAAGCTTTCTTT
-	TRBV4-1	-	TRBJ2-5	CASSQAQGQETQYF	TGCGCCAGCAGCCAAGCACAGGGCCAAGAGACCCAGTACTTC
-	TRBV30	-	TRBJ1-4	CAWSGGGKLFF	TGTGCCTGGAGTGGGGGCGGAAAACTGTTTTTT
-	TRBV12-5	few	TRBJ1-1	CASGLVPGASEAFF	TGTGCTAGTGGTTTGGTCCCAGGGGCTTCTGAAGCTTTCTTT
-	TRBV19	-	TRBJ1-5	CASSIPGSNQPQHF	TGTGCCAGTAGTATCCCTGGCAGCAATCAGCCCCAGCATTTT
-	TRBV14	few	TRBJ1-5	CASSPGGGNQPQHF	TGTGCCAGCAGCCCCGGGGGGGGAAACCAGCCCCAGCATTTT
TRBD2	TRBV5-1	-	TRBJ2-5	CASMAGGAQETQYF	TGCGCCAGCATGGCGGGGGGTGCCCAAGAGACCCAGTACTTC
TRBD1	TRBV14	few	TRBJ2-6	CASSPLQGPSGANVLTF	TGTGCCAGCAGCCCACTACAGGGGCCCTCTGGGGCCAACGTCCTGACTTTC
TRBD1	TRBV27	-	TRBJ2-3	CASSKDRGDTQYF	TGTGCCAGCAGTAAGGACAGGGGGGATACGCAGTATTTT
TRBD1	TRBV2	-	TRBJ1-4	CASILGQGNEKLFF	TGTGCCAGCATCCTGGGACAGGGGAATGAAAAACTGTTTTTT
TRBD1	TRBV6-6	-	TRBJ1-5	CASRIDRANQPQHF	TGTGCCAGCAGAATCGACAGGGCCAATCAGCCCCAGCATTTT
-	TRBV5-4	-	TRBJ2-3	CASSPLVTDTQYF	TGTGCCAGCAGCCCTCTAGTAACAGATACGCAGTATTTT
-	TRBV11-3	-	TRBJ2-7	CASSRGLPYEQYF	TGTGCCAGCAGCCGTGGACTACCCTACGAGCAGTACTTC